This T cell receptor beta chain was captured in a study of vaccination and CD4 T cells after COVID-19. This sample's treatment: roughly nine-day PBMC culture with coronavirus spike peptide pools or control peptides (ViraFEST assay). Once obtained from cultured CD4+ T cells, the DNA was sequenced using the Oncomine TCR Beta short-read assay. TCRdb independently ran MiXCR on the PCR reads; one entry per CDR3 protein. The data hold 9,500 to 15,000 distinct CDR3 sequences, with approximately 71% observed a single time. The germline CDR1 and CDR2 sequences are MDHEN and SYDVKM. This CDR3 contains 14 residues. Trimming left V 6 bases short and J 4 bases short, with 12 bases between. A remark on this clonotype: Its antigen is unknown.

The V gene is TRBV28, the J gene TRBJ1-4; no clear D. What was sequenced was CD4+ T cells from blood, cultured in vitro. This receptor was obtained from a human donor who had recovered from COVID-19. Here the CDR3 reads CASRVGRLNEKLFF. The CDR3 DNA reads TGTGCCAGCAGGGTAGGACGGCTTAATGAAAAACTGTTTTTT.